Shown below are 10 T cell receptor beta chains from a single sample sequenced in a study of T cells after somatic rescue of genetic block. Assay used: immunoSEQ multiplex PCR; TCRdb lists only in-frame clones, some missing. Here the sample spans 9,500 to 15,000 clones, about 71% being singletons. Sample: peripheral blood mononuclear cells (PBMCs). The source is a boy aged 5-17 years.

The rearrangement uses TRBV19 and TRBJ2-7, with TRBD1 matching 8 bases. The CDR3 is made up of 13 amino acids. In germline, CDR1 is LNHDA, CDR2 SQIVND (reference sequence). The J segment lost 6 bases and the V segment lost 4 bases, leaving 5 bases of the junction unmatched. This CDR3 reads CASSTGGFPEQYF. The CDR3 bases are TGTGCCAGTAGTACAGGGGGCTTCCCCGAGCAGTACTTC.

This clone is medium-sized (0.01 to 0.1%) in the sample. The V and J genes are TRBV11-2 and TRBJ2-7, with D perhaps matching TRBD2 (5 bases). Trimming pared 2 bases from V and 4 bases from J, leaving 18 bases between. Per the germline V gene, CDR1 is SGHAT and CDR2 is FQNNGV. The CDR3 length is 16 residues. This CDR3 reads CASSLPLLVRGYEQYF. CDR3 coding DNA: TGTGCCAGCAGCTTACCCTTACTAGTTCGGGGATACGAGCAGTACTTC.

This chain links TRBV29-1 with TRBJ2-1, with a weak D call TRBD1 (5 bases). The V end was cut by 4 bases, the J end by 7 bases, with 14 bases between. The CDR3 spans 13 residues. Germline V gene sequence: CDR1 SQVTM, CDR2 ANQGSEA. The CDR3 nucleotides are TGCAGCGTTGTGCAGGGAACTATTAATGAGCAGTTCTTC. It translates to CSVVQGTINEQFF.

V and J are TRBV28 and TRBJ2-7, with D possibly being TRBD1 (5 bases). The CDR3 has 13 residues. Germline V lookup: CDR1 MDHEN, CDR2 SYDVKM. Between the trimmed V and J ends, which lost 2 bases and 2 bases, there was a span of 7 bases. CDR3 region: CASSLGQPYEQYF. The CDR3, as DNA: TGTGCCAGCAGTTTAGGACAACCCTACGAGCAGTACTTC.

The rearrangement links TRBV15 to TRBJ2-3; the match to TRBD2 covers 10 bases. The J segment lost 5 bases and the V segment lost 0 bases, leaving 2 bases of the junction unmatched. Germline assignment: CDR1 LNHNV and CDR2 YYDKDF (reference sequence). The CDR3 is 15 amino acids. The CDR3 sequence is CATSRDPSGGDTQYF. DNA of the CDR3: TGTGCCACCAGCAGAGACCCTAGCGGGGGAGATACGCAGTATTTT.

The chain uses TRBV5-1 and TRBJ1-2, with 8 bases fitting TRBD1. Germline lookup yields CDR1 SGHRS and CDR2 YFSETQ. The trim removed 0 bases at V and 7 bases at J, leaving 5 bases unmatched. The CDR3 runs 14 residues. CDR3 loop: CASSLEQGGSGYTF. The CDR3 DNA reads TGCGCCAGCAGCTTGGAACAGGGGGGAAGTGGCTACACCTTC.

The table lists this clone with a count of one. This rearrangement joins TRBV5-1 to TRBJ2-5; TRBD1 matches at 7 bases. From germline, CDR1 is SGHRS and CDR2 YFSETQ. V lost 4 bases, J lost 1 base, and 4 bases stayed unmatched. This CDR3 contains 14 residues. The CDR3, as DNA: TGCGCCAGCAGCCTTAGGGGGCTCCAAGAGACCCAGTACTTC. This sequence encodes CASSLRGLQETQYF.

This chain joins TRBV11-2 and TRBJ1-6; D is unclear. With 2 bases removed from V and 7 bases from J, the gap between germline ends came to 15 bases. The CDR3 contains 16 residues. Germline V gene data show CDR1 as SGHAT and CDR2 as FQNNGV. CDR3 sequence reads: CASSLIRVVVNSPLHF. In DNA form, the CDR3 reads TGTGCCAGCAGCTTAATCCGGGTCGTAGTGAATTCACCCCTCCACTTT.

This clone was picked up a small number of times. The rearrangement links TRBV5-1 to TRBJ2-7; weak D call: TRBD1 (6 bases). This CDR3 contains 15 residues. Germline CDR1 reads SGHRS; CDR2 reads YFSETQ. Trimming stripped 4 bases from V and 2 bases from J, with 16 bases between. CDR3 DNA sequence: TGCGCCAGCAGCCCGGCTCCGGGACAAACCTACGAGCAGTACTTC. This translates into CASSPAPGQTYEQYF.

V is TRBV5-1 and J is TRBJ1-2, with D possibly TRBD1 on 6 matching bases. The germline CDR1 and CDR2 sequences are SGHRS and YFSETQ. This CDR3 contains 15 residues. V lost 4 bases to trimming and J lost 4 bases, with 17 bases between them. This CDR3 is CASSPETGPVYGYTF. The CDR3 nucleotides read TGCGCCAGCAGCCCCGAGACAGGCCCAGTCTATGGCTACACCTTC.